A single sample gave rise to the 5 T cell receptor beta chains below, sequenced in a study of beta chain features in type 1 diabetes. These receptors' targets are unknown. Expressed TCRB transcripts were sequenced after all isolated RNA was converted to cDNA. Produced via immunoSEQ multiplex PCR; TCRdb's table is partial and in-frame only. The repertoire holds under 250,000 clones, with approximately 13% as singletons. Findings and limits, study-wide: TCRB CDR3 length was moderately but significantly reduced in all four CD4+ subsets of Type 1 diabetes patients.

Sequencing used naive CD4+ T cells from blood. These receptors all come from a man aged 30-40 years with type 1 diabetes.

This sequence joins TRBV5-6 and TRBJ1-6, with a possible D match to TRBD1 (6 bases). CDR1 and CDR2 from the germline V gene are SGHDT and YYEEEE. V was cut by 2 bases and J by 7 bases, with 13 bases left in between. The CDR3 spans 15 residues. The DNA of the CDR3 is TGTGCCAGCAGCTTCAGGGGTGGCGGGAATTCACCCCTCCACTTT. It specifies CASSFRGGGNSPLHF.

The J gene is TRBJ2-1, the V gene TRBV2; a weak D match, TRBD1 (6 bases). The CDR3 length is 17 residues. Germline V gene sequence: CDR1 SNHLY, CDR2 FYNNEI. V shed 1 base and J shed 0 bases, with 13 bases lying between them. CDR3 amino acids: CASSEVSGQFSYNEQFF. DNA of the CDR3: TGTGCCAGCAGTGAAGTATCGGGACAATTCTCCTACAATGAGCAGTTCTTC.

The table lists this clone with a few counts. V and J are TRBV4-1 and TRBJ2-7; 7 bases match TRBD1. Trimming removed 1 base from V and 9 bases from J; junction bases left unmatched: 12. Germline lookup yields CDR1 MGHRA and CDR2 YSYEKL. The CDR3 extends over 15 amino acids. This CDR3 is CASSQGTGPPDRQYF. The CDR3 bases are TGCGCCAGCAGCCAAGGGACAGGACCACCTGACAGGCAGTACTTC.

The chain links TRBV29-1 to TRBJ1-1; D perhaps matches TRBD1 (5 bases). The germline V and J ends were trimmed by 4 bases and 0 bases, with 12 bases remaining between them. The CDR3 is 14 residues long. CDR1 SQVTM and CDR2 ANQGSEA come from the germline V gene. The DNA for the CDR3 is TGCAGCGTTGTGTACAGGACATTGAACACTGAAGCTTTCTTT. Its translation: CSVVYRTLNTEAFF.

This clone appeared a few times. The chain joins TRBV12-5 to TRBJ2-5; 8 bases are shared with TRBD1. V gave up 6 bases and J gave up 1 base; unmatched junction bases: 7. Germline CDR1 reads LGHNT; CDR2 reads FRNRAP. CDR3 length: 15 amino acids. The CDR3 bases are TGTGCTAGTGGCCCGGACAGGGCCCTCCAAGAGACCCAGTACTTC. Translated: CASGPDRALQETQYF.